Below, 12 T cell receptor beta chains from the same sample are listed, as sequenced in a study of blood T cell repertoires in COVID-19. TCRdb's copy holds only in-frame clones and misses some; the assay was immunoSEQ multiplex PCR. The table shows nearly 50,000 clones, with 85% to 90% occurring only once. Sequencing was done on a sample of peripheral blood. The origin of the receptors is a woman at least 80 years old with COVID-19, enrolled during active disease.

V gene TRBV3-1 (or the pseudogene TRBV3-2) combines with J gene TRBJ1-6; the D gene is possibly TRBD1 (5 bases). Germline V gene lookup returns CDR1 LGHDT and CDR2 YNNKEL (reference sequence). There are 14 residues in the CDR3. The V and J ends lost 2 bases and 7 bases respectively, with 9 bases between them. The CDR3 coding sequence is TGTGCCAGCAGCCAACAGGGATGGAATTCACCCCTCCACTTT. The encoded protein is CASSQQGWNSPLHF.

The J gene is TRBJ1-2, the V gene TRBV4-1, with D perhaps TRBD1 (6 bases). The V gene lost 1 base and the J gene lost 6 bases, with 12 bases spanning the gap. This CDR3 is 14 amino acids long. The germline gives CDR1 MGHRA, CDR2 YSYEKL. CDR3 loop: CASSQGGHGDGYTF. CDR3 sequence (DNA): TGCGCCAGCAGCCAAGGGGGACACGGGGATGGCTACACCTTC.

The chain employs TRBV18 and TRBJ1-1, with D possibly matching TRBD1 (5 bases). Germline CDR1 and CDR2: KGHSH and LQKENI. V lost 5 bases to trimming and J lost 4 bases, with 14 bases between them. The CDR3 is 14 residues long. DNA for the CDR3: TGTGCCAGCTCAAGAGGCAGGGTACCCACTGAAGCTTTCTTT. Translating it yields CASSRGRVPTEAFF.

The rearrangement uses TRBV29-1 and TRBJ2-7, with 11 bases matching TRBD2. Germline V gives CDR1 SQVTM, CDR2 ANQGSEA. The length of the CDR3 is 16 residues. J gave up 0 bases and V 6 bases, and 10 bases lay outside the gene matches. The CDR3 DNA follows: TGCAGCGTCGCCGGACTAGCGGGCGGTAACTCCTACGAGCAGTACTTC. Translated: CSVAGLAGGNSYEQYF.

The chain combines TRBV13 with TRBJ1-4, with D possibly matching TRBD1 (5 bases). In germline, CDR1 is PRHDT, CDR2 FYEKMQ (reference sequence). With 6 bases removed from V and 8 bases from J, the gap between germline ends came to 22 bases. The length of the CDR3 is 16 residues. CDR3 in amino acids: CASSRGVVREGEKLFF. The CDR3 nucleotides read TGTGCCAGCAGTCGAGGGGTAGTCAGGGAGGGCGAAAAACTGTTTTTT.

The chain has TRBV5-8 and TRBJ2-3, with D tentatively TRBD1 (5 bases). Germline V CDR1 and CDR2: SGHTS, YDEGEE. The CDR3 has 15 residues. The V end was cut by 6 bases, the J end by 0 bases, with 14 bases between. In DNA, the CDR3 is TGTGCCAGCATTGGCAGGGCGGTTAGCACAGATACGCAGTATTTT. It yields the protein CASIGRAVSTDTQYF.

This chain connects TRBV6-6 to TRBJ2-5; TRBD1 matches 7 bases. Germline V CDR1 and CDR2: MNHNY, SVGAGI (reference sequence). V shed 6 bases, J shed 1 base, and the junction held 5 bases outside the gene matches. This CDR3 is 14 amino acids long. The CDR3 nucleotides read TGTGCCAGCAGCTACGGGACAGTCCAAGAGACCCAGTACTTC. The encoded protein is CASSYGTVQETQYF.

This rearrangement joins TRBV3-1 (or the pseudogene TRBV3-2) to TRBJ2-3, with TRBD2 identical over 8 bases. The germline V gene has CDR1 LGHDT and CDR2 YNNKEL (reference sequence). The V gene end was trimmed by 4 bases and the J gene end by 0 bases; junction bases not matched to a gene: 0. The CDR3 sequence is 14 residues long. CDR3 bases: TGTGCCAGCAGCCCGGGGGGGAGCACAGATACGCAGTATTTT. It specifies CASSPGGSTDTQYF.

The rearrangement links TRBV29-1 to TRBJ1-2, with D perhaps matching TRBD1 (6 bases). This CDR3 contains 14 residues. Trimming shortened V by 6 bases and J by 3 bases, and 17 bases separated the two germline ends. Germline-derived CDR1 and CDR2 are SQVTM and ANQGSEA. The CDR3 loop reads CSVTFGTYDYGYTF. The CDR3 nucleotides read TGCAGCGTCACGTTCGGGACATACGACTATGGCTACACCTTC.

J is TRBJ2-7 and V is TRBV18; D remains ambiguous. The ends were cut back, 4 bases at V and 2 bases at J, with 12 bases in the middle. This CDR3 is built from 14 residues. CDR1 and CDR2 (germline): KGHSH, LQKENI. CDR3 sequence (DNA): TGTGCCAGCTCACAACAGCCAATGCCCTACGAGCAGTACTTC. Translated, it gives CASSQQPMPYEQYF. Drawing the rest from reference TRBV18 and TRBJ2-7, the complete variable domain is NAGVMQNPRHLVRRRGQEARLRCSPMKGHSHVYWYRQLPEEGLKFMVYLQKENIIDESGMPKERFSAEFPKEGPSILRIQQVVRGDSAAYFCASSQQPMPYEQYFGPGTRLTVT.

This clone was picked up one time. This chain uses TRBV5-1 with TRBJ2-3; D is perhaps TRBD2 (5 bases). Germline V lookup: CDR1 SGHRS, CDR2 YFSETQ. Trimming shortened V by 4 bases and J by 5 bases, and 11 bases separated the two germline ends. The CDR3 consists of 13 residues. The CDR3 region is CASSPGDRDTQYF. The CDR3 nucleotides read TGCGCCAGCAGCCCCGGGGATAGAGATACGCAGTATTTT.

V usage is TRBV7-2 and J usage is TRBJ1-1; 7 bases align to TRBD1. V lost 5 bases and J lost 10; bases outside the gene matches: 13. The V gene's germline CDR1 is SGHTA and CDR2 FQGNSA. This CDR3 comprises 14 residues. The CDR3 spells CASSLSGGGGGAFF. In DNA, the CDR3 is TGTGCCAGCAGCCTGTCAGGGGGTGGAGGGGGAGCTTTCTTT.